This record looks at one TCR beta chain sequence and its context. As yet, its antigen is unknown. Profiled with immunoSEQ multiplex PCR; TCRdb holds only in-frame clones, not every one. This sample yields 2 million to 2.5 million clones, of which more than 85% are seen a single time; 0.39% belongs to the top ten. The data derive from a study of shared clonotypes between healthy human individuals. Regarding the study as a whole: Richness estimates generally favored naive over memory subsets.

Trimming took off 4 bases at V and 0 bases at J, with 6 bases between the two ends. The CDR3 runs to 13 residues. The germline CDR1 and CDR2 sequences are SGHDN and FVKESK. The sequence was collected from a man aged 18 to 29 in good health. Some clones in this sample may be carry-over from other donors' samples. This chain uses TRBV14 with TRBJ1-2; D gene ambiguous. The sequenced sample was naive CD4+ T cells from PBMCs. Subset reported: CD45RA+ positively selected. The chain's CDR3 is CASSRLANYGYTF. In nucleotides, the CDR3 is TGTGCCAGCAGCCGTCTAGCTAACTATGGCTACACCTTC.